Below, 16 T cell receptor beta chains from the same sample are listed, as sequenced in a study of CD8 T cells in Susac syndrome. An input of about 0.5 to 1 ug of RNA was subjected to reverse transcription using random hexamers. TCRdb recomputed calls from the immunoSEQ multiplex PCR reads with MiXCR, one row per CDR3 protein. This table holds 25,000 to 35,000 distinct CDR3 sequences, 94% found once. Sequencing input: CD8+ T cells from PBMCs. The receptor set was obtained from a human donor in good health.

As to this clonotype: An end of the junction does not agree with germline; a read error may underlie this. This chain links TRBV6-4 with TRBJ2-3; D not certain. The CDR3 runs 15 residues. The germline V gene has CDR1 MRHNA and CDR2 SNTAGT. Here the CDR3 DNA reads TGTGCCGGCAGTGAAGACCCGGCTAGCACAGATACGCAGTATTTT. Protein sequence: CAGSEDPASTDTQYF.

DNA of the CDR3: TGTGCCATCAGTGCCATGAACACCGGGGAGCTGTTTTTT. It encodes CAISAMNTGELFF. V is TRBV10-3 and J is TRBJ2-2, with no clear D. This CDR3 spans 13 amino acids. V lost 4 bases and J lost 1, with 4 bases in between. Germline values: CDR1 ENHRY, CDR2 SYGVKD.

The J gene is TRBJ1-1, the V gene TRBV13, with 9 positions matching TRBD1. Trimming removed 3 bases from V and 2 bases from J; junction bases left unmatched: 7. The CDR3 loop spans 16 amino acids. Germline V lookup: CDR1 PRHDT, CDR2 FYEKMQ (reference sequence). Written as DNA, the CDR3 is TGTGCCAGCAGCTTCGGGACAGGGAGCCCTAACACTGAAGCTTTCTTT. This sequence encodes CASSFGTGSPNTEAFF.

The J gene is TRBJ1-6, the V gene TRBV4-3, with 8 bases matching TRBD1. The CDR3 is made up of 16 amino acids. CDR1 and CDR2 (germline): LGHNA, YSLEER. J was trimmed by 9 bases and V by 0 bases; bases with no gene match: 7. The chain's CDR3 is CASSQEAGTGSSPLHF. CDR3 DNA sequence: TGCGCCAGCAGCCAAGAGGCCGGGACAGGCAGTTCACCCCTCCACTTT.

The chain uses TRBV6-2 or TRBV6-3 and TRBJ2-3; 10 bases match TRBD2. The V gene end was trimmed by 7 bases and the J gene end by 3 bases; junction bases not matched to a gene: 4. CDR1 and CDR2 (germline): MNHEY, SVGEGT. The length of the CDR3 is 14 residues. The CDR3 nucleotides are TGTGCCAGCACTTGGACTAGCGGTACAGATACGCAGTATTTT. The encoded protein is CASTWTSGTDTQYF.

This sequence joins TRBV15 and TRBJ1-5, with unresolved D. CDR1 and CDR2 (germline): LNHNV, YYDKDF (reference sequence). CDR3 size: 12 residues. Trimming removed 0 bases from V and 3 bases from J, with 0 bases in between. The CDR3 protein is CATSRDNQPQHF. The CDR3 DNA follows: TGTGCCACCAGCAGAGACAATCAGCCCCAGCATTTT.

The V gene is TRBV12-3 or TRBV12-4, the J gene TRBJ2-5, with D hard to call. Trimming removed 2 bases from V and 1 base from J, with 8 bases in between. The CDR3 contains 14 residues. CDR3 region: CASSLPQAQETQYF. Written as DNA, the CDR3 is TGTGCCAGCAGTTTACCGCAGGCCCAAGAGACCCAGTACTTC.

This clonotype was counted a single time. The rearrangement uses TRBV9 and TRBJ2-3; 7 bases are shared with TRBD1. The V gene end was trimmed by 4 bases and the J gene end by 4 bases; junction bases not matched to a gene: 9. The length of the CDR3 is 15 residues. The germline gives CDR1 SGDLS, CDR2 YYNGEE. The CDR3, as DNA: TGTGCCAGCAGCCTAACCGGGACAGTTTCAGATACGCAGTATTTT. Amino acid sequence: CASSLTGTVSDTQYF.

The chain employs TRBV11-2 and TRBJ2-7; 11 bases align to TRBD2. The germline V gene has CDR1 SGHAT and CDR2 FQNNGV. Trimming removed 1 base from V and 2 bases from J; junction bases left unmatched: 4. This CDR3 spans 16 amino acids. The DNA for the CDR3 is TGTGCCAGCAGCTTAGGACTAGCGGGGAGGGCCTACGAGCAGTACTTC. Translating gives CASSLGLAGRAYEQYF.

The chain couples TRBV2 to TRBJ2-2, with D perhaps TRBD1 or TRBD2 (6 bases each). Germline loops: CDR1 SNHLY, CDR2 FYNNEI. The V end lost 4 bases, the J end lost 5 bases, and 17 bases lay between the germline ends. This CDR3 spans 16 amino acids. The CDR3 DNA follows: TGTGCCAGCAGTGCGAGGAACAGGGAGGTGACCGGGGAGCTGTTTTTT. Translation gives CASSARNREVTGELFF.

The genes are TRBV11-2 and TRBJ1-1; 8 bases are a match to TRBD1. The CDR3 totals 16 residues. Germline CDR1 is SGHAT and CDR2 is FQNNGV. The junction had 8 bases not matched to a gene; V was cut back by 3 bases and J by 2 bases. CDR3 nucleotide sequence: TGTGCCAGCAGCTTTCCTTCCGGGACAGGTAACACTGAAGCTTTCTTT. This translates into CASSFPSGTGNTEAFF.

The CDR3 DNA follows: TGTGCCAGCAGCCAGAGGACAGGGGGTGAGGACACTGAAGCTTTCTTT. This codes for CASSQRTGGEDTEAFF. The chain is built from TRBV4-2 and TRBJ1-1, with 10 bases aligning to TRBD1. This CDR3 has 16 amino acids. Per the germline V gene, CDR1 is LGHNA and CDR2 is YNFKEQ. V was pared by 3 bases and J by 3 bases, with 7 bases of the junction left unmatched.

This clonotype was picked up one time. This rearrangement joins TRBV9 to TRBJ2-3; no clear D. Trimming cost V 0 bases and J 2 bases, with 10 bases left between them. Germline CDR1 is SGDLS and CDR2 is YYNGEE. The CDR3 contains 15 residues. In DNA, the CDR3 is TGTGCCAGCAGCGTAGAGGCGGACGCCACAGATACGCAGTATTTT. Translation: CASSVEADATDTQYF.

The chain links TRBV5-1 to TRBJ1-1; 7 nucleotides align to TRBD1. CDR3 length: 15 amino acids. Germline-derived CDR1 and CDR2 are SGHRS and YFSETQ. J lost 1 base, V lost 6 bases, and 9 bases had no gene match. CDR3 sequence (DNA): TGCGCCAGCACTACCGCCCCAGGGGGGAACACTGAAGCTTTCTTT. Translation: CASTTAPGGNTEAFF. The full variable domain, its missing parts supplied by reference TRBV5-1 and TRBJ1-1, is KAGVTQTPRYLIKTRGQQVTLSCSPISGHRSVSWYQQTPGQGLQFLFEYFSETQRNKGNFPGRFSGRQFSNSRSEMNVSTLELGDSALYLCASTTAPGGNTEAFFGQGTRLTVV.

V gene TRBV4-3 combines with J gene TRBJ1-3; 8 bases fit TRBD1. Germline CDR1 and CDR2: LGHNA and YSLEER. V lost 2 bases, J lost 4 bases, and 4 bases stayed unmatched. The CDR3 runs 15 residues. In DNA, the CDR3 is TGCGCCAGCAGCCAATCGACAGGGGCAGGAAACACCATATATTTT. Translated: CASSQSTGAGNTIYF.

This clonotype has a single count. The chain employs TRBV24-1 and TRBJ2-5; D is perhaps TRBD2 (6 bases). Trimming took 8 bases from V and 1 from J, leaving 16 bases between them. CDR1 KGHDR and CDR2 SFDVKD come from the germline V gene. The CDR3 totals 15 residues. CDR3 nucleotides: TGTGCCACCATCAGGGACTTAGCGGTCCAAGAGACCCAGTACTTC. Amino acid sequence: CATIRDLAVQETQYF.